A selection of T cell receptor beta chains follows, all from one sample in a study of low-dose radiotherapy and immunotherapy resistance in tumors. MiXCR, applied by TCRdb to the reads, yields one record per CDR3 protein. Among about 64,000 distinct CDR3 sequences listed, approximately 26% were seen once. The sample here was PBMCs, taken before treatment. Receptors were obtained from a male donor with rectosigmoid adenocarcinoma. The CDR3 runs from the conserved cysteine through the conserved F or W. The D gene is left open where the match is weak. Clone size appears in some rows only: once, few, many, or a class for an expanded clone.

>TRBV6-2/TRBV6-3|many|TRBJ1-1|-
CASSKLTLNTEAFF
TGTGCCAGCAGTAAACTTACCCTGAACACTGAAGCTTTCTTT
>TRBV6-2/TRBV6-3|many|TRBJ1-3|-
CASRDRGTGNTIYF
TGTGCCAGCCGAGACCGAGGTACCGGAAACACCATATATTTT
>TRBV5-1|few|TRBJ2-2|-
CASSLSDTGELFF
TGCGCCAGCAGCTTGTCTGACACCGGGGAGCTGTTTTTT
>TRBV20-1|-|TRBJ2-1|-
CSARGTLNEQFF
TGCAGTGCTAGGGGCACTCTCAATGAGCAGTTCTTC
>TRBV5-1|-|TRBJ2-6|TRBD1
CASSLGLAGGLPSGANVLTF
TGCGCCAGCAGCTTGGGTCTGGCAGGGGGCCTCCCCTCTGGGGCCAACGTCCTGACTTTC
>TRBV12-3/TRBV12-4|medium-sized|TRBJ2-1|TRBD2
CASSLGLRGGSYNEQFF
TGTGCCAGCAGCTTGGGGCTACGCGGGGGGTCTTACAATGAGCAGTTCTTC
>TRBV5-1|many|TRBJ2-3|TRBD2
CASSLVPGLAAPTDTQYF
TGCGCCAGCAGCTTGGTCCCGGGACTAGCGGCCCCCACAGATACGCAGTATTTT
>TRBV12-3/TRBV12-4|many|TRBJ1-5|TRBD1
CASSVDRGLPQPQHF
TGTGCCAGCAGTGTCGACAGGGGGCTGCCGCAGCCCCAGCATTTT
>TRBV28|many|TRBJ2-5|-
CASSWDIQETQYF
TGTGCCAGCAGCTGGGACATACAAGAGACCCAGTACTTC
>TRBV12-3/TRBV12-4|many|TRBJ2-5|TRBD2
CASRGGLAGGVETQYF
TGTGCCAGCCGCGGGGGTCTAGCGGGAGGAGTAGAGACCCAGTACTTC
>TRBV7-9|many|TRBJ1-1|-
CASSSGTDSMNTEAFF
TGTGCCAGCAGCTCCGGGACCGACAGTATGAACACTGAAGCTTTCTTT
>TRBV6-2/TRBV6-3|many|TRBJ1-1|TRBD1
CASSHKLGQTTNTEAFF
TGTGCCAGCAGCCACAAGCTGGGACAGACGACTAACACTGAAGCTTTCTTT
>TRBV28|many|TRBJ2-1|-
CATSDGSSYNEQFF
TGTGCCACGTCGGACGGGAGCTCCTACAATGAGCAGTTCTTC
>TRBV7-2|many|TRBJ1-5|-
CASSALLRGQPQHF
TGTGCCAGCAGCGCACTGCTTCGAGGTCAGCCCCAGCATTTT
>TRBV18|few|TRBJ2-2|-
CASSPPTGRPTGELFF
TGTGCCAGCTCACCGCCAACGGGTCGCCCCACCGGGGAGCTGTTTTTT
>TRBV28|many|TRBJ1-6|TRBD1
CASSPGQGRSPLHF
TGTGCCAGCAGTCCGGGACAGGGCAGGTCACCCCTCCACTTT
>TRBV4-3|few|TRBJ1-2|-
CASSLGQTLGSYTF
TGCGCCAGCAGCCTAGGACAGACGTTGGGAAGCTACACCTTC
>TRBV9|many|TRBJ2-2|-
CASSSRLGELFF
TGTGCCAGCAGCTCCCGTCTCGGGGAGCTGTTTTTT
>TRBV2|-|TRBJ2-2|-
CASSTQGNGELFF
TGTGCCAGCAGTACCCAGGGGAACGGGGAGCTGTTTTTT
>TRBV28|many|TRBJ2-7|TRBD2
CASSWTGTSDYEQYF
TGTGCCAGCAGTTGGACCGGGACTAGCGATTACGAGCAGTACTTC
>TRBV7-2|many|TRBJ2-4|-
CASSLGLGRKNIQYF
TGTGCCAGCAGCTTAGGTCTGGGGCGAAAAAACATTCAGTACTTC
>TRBV20-1|-|TRBJ2-7|-
CSARSGTGRSYEQYF
TGCAGTGCTAGGTCCGGGACTGGCCGCTCCTACGAGCAGTACTTC
>TRBV7-9|many|TRBJ1-4|TRBD1
CASSSAGQGGNEKLFF
TGTGCCAGCAGCTCGGCGGGACAGGGGGGTAATGAAAAACTGTTTTTT
>TRBV5-3|-|TRBJ2-1|TRBD2
CASSLSASGRAHEQFF
TGTGCCAGCAGCTTATCGGCCAGCGGGAGGGCCCATGAGCAGTTCTTC
>TRBV2|-|TRBJ1-4|-
CASNLSPATRGENEKLFF
TGTGCCAGCAACCTAAGTCCGGCAACCCGCGGGGAGAATGAAAAACTGTTTTTT
>TRBV28|few|TRBJ2-3|TRBD2
CASSSAGGPDTQYF
TGTGCCAGCAGTTCAGCGGGAGGGCCAGATACGCAGTATTTT
>TRBV28|many|TRBJ1-4|-
CASSLNSGGEKLFF
TGTGCCAGCAGTTTAAACAGTGGGGGGGAAAAACTGTTTTTT
>TRBV20-1|many|TRBJ1-4|-
CSGEDDNEKLFF
TGCAGTGGTGAGGATGATAATGAAAAACTGTTTTTT
>TRBV13|many|TRBJ2-7|-
CASSHILGSYEQYF
TGTGCCAGCAGCCACATTTTAGGATCCTACGAGCAGTACTTC
>TRBV11-2|many|TRBJ2-5|-
CASSLTRTAQETQYF
TGTGCCAGCAGCTTGACAAGGACAGCCCAAGAGACCCAGTACTTC
>TRBV28|many|TRBJ1-2|-
CASSLLGKNLGDGYTF
TGTGCCAGCAGTTTACTAGGGAAGAACCTCGGAGATGGCTACACCTTC
>TRBV4-3|-|TRBJ2-1|-
CASSQDRRGPYNEQFF
TGCGCCAGCAGCCAAGATCGGCGGGGTCCCTACAATGAGCAGTTCTTC
>TRBV20-1|many|TRBJ1-5|-
CSAYFTGLNQPQHF
TGCAGTGCTTATTTTACAGGGCTCAATCAGCCCCAGCATTTT
>TRBV3-1|-|TRBJ2-1|TRBD1
CASSPTGVAGNEQFF
TGTGCCAGCAGTCCCACAGGGGTCGCCGGGAATGAGCAGTTCTTC
>TRBV27|many|TRBJ2-7|-
CASSLGQGLEQYEQYF
TGTGCCAGCAGTTTAGGCCAGGGACTTGAGCAATACGAGCAGTACTTC
>TRBV27|many|TRBJ2-3|-
CASVSGGDTQYF
TGTGCCAGCGTCTCTGGGGGAGATACGCAGTATTTT
>TRBV5-1|many|TRBJ2-1|-
CASSLREWGDEQFF
TGCGCCAGCAGCTTACGGGAGTGGGGGGATGAGCAGTTCTTC
>TRBV28|many|TRBJ1-6|-
CASSSPTDTHSPLHF
TGTGCCAGCAGTTCCCCGACAGACACTCATTCACCCCTCCACTTT
>TRBV5-1|few|TRBJ2-7|TRBD1
CASRRDRDWEQYF
TGCGCCAGCAGGAGGGACAGGGACTGGGAGCAGTACTTC
>TRBV7-3|many|TRBJ2-1|-
CASSAWGTEQFF
TGTGCCAGCAGCGCCTGGGGGACAGAGCAGTTCTTC
>TRBV28|many|TRBJ2-5|TRBD2
CASRTNTGTSLQETQYF
TGTGCCAGCCGTACGAATACCGGGACTAGCTTACAAGAGACCCAGTACTTC
>TRBV5-8|once|TRBJ2-1|TRBD1
CASSSGQGALLNEQFF
TGTGCCAGCAGCTCCGGACAGGGGGCCCTTTTGAATGAGCAGTTCTTC
>TRBV7-2|many|TRBJ1-5|-
CASSLERFQPQHF
TGTGCCAGCAGCTTAGAGCGGTTTCAGCCCCAGCATTTT
>TRBV20-1|many|TRBJ1-6|-
CSARERPGAKYRSPLHF
TGCAGTGCTAGAGAGCGTCCAGGGGCGAAATATCGGTCACCCCTCCACTTT
>TRBV29-1|-|TRBJ2-5|-
CSVALRGSFQETQYF
TGCAGCGTTGCTTTGAGGGGATCGTTCCAAGAGACCCAGTACTTC
>TRBV4-2|many|TRBJ1-2|-
CASSQGGFPSYGYTF
TGTGCCAGCAGCCAAGGGGGTTTCCCATCCTATGGCTACACCTTC
>TRBV7-2|-|TRBJ1-1|-
CASSLDSGRANEAFF
TGTGCCAGCAGCTTAGATTCGGGCAGGGCAAATGAAGCTTTCTTT
>TRBV7-9|-|TRBJ2-3|-
CASSLGSTHTQYF
TGTGCCAGCAGCTTAGGAAGCACACATACGCAGTATTTT
>TRBV28|many|TRBJ1-4|TRBD1
CASRGQSGYEKLFF
TGTGCCAGCAGGGGACAGTCGGGGTATGAAAAACTGTTTTTT
>TRBV7-2|many|TRBJ1-2|-
CASSLVSTTSGYTF
TGTGCCAGCAGCTTAGTGTCGACAACCTCTGGCTACACCTTC
>TRBV6-2/TRBV6-3|many|TRBJ1-2|TRBD1
CASTPGQGSYGYTF
TGTGCCAGCACTCCGGGACAGGGGAGCTATGGCTACACCTTC
>TRBV3-1|-|TRBJ2-1|-
CASSQDLTSSYNEQFF
TGTGCCAGCAGCCAAGATCTGACTAGCTCCTACAATGAGCAGTTCTTC
>TRBV20-1|many|TRBJ1-6|-
CSARVGGNNSPLHF
TGCAGTGCTAGAGTCGGCGGAAACAATTCACCCCTCCACTTT